This is a list of T cell receptor beta chains from one sample in a study of CD8+ T cells in alopecia areata. Data came from immunoSEQ multiplex PCR; TCRdb stores just in-frame clones and leaves some out. The sample includes more than 100,000 clones, 53% of them seen just once. The sample was CD4+ T cells sorted from blood, taken at week 4, from a patient treated with tofacitinib. The receptors stem from a human donor with alopecia areata. Each CDR3 is given with its conserved first and last residue. D genes are given only for firm matches. Rows give clone size only sometimes, using once, few, many, or a class for an expanded clone.

V,size,J,D,DNA,CDR3
TRBV30,-,TRBJ2-1,-,TGTGCCTGGAGTGTACTGGCTCTACAAGGTGAGCAGTTCTTC,CAWSVLALQGEQFF
TRBV29-1,few,TRBJ2-5,TRBD2,TGCAGCGCCCCCTCGCCCGGGAGGAGGCAAGAGACCCAGTACTTC,CSAPSPGRRQETQYF
TRBV20-1,-,TRBJ2-7,-,TGCAGTGCTAGATTGGGCACCGAGCAGTACTTC,CSARLGTEQYF
TRBV6-5,-,TRBJ2-4,-,TGTGCCAGCAGCCCCTGGACGGCGGACATTCAGTACTTC,CASSPWTADIQYF
TRBV7-9,-,TRBJ2-7,-,TGTGCCAGCAGCTTAGCTTCCCACTTGGGCGACGAGCAGTACTTC,CASSLASHLGDEQYF
TRBV6-5,-,TRBJ2-6,-,TGTGCCAGCAGAGACATCTCTGGGGCCAACGTCCTGACTTTC,CASRDISGANVLTF
TRBV30,-,TRBJ1-5,-,TGTGCCTGGAGCTGGGGCAGTGGGAATAGCAATCAGCCCCAGCATTTT,CAWSWGSGNSNQPQHF
TRBV5-4,-,TRBJ2-4,-,TGTGCCAGCAGCCCCGGGGGTCTAGCCAAAAACATTCAGTACTTC,CASSPGGLAKNIQYF
TRBV29-1,-,TRBJ2-2,-,TGCAGCGTTGGTACGATGTGGGGGGTCAACACCGGGGAGCTGTTTTTT,CSVGTMWGVNTGELFF
TRBV7-9,-,TRBJ1-1,-,TGTGCCAGCAGCCCGCAAGCGCTGAACACTGAAGCTTTCTTT,CASSPQALNTEAFF
TRBV6-5,-,TRBJ2-5,TRBD2,TGTGCCAGCTGTTCCTCTTTGGGGGGGGGAGGAGAGACCCAGTACTTC,CASCSSLGGGGETQYF
TRBV29-1,few,TRBJ2-1,TRBD1,TGCAGCGTTGTCTCCGGGACAGGGCATGAGCAGTTCTTC,CSVVSGTGHEQFF
TRBV6-5,-,TRBJ1-6,-,TGTGCCAGCAGTTCCTCCCAGGGGAATTCACCCCTCCACTTT,CASSSSQGNSPLHF
TRBV7-9,few,TRBJ2-5,TRBD1,TGTGCCAGCAGCTTAGGACAGGGATGGGAGACCCAGTACTTC,CASSLGQGWETQYF
TRBV14,-,TRBJ1-1,-,TGTGCCAGCAGCCCTAATATCCGTGGGGCTGAAGCTTTCTTT,CASSPNIRGAEAFF
TRBV2,-,TRBJ2-2,-,TGTGCCAGCCGCGGAGTCCTCAACACCGGGGAGCTGTTTTTT,CASRGVLNTGELFF
TRBV5-4,-,TRBJ1-2,TRBD1,TGTGCCAGCAGCTTGGAGGGGGCGATCTATGGCTACACCTTC,CASSLEGAIYGYTF
TRBV15,few,TRBJ2-2,-,TGTGCCACCAGCACAGGGGCCGGGGAGCTGTTTTTT,CATSTGAGELFF
TRBV13,-,TRBJ2-5,-,TGTGCCAGCAGCCACGGTGGCATACGGAGGAAAGAGACCCAGTACTTC,CASSHGGIRRKETQYF
TRBV7-7,-,TRBJ2-1,-,TGTGCCAGCAGCCGGACTAAAGGTAGTGGTGAGCAGTTCTTC,CASSRTKGSGEQFF
TRBV29-1,-,TRBJ2-5,TRBD2,TGCAGCGCGACCGGGCCCAGCGGGAGAGAGACCCAGTACTTC,CSATGPSGRETQYF
TRBV4-2,-,TRBJ1-5,TRBD1,TGTGCCAGCAGCCAAGCGGACAGGGCCCTGGGGCCCCAGCATTTT,CASSQADRALGPQHF
TRBV11-2,-,TRBJ2-2,-,TGTGCCAGCAGCTTAGGCCCGAACACCGGGGAGCTGTTTTTT,CASSLGPNTGELFF
TRBV29-1,-,TRBJ2-2,-,TGCAGCGTTGTTTTGTTACAGCGCACCGGGGAGCTGTTTTTT,CSVVLLQRTGELFF
TRBV19,few,TRBJ2-7,-,TGTGCCACCCGCAGCAGGGGGGGGTCCTACGAGCAGTACTTC,CATRSRGGSYEQYF
TRBV23-1,-,TRBJ2-1,-,TGCGCCAGCAGTCAGGGGCCTACGGGTGAGCAGTTCTTC,CASSQGPTGEQFF
TRBV25-1,-,TRBJ2-1,-,TGTGCCAGCAGGGTCCTTGAGCAGTTCTTC,CASRVLEQFF
TRBV27,-,TRBJ2-7,-,TGTGCCAGCAGCTCCAGAGCGAGGTCCTACGAGCAGTACTTC,CASSSRARSYEQYF
TRBV7-9,-,TRBJ1-4,-,TGTGCCAGCAGCCCGGATGCAACTAATGAAAAACTGTTTTTT,CASSPDATNEKLFF
TRBV18,-,TRBJ2-7,TRBD1,TGTGCCAGCTCACTTTCCGGGACAGGGGGCTACGAGCAGTACTTC,CASSLSGTGGYEQYF
TRBV29-1,-,TRBJ2-1,-,TGCAGCGGCGAAGGAGAGCGGCGTATAGGTGAGCAGTTCTTC,CSGEGERRIGEQFF
TRBV5-1,-,TRBJ2-2,-,TGCGCCAGCACCAGGGCGAACACCGGGGAGCTGTTTTTT,CASTRANTGELFF
TRBV30,-,TRBJ1-5,TRBD1,TGTGCCGGGGACAGGGGCGGCAATCAGCCCCAGCATTTT,CAGDRGGNQPQHF
TRBV29-1,few,TRBJ1-1,TRBD1,TGCAGCGTTGATCAGGGGGCCCTTAATCGAGCTTTCTTT,CSVDQGALNRAFF
TRBV29-1,-,TRBJ1-5,TRBD1,TGCAGCGTACAGGACAGGGGAAATCAGCCCCAGCATTTT,CSVQDRGNQPQHF
TRBV29-1,-,TRBJ1-2,-,TGCAGCGTGCCACAGCGGTCGAAGGGCTATGGCTACACCTTC,CSVPQRSKGYGYTF
TRBV18,few,TRBJ1-5,-,TGTGCCAGCTCAGAGGGGGATCGCAATCAGCCCCAGCATTTT,CASSEGDRNQPQHF
TRBV30,-,TRBJ1-2,TRBD1,TGTGCCTGGAGTGGACAGGGGGCCAACTATGGCTACACCTTC,CAWSGQGANYGYTF
TRBV29-1,-,TRBJ2-1,TRBD2,TGCAGCGTGAGCGGGGGATACATCTCCTACAATGAGCAGTTCTTC,CSVSGGYISYNEQFF
TRBV19,-,TRBJ2-1,TRBD2,TGTGCCAGTAGCCGCGGGAGATCCTACAATGAGCAGTTCTTC,CASSRGRSYNEQFF
TRBV30,-,TRBJ2-7,-,TGTGCCTGGACAGGGTTCGGGGGCGAGCAGTACTTC,CAWTGFGGEQYF
TRBV29-1,-,TRBJ1-3,-,TGCAGCGTTGTATCACTCTCTGGAAACACCATATATTTT,CSVVSLSGNTIYF
TRBV5-1,-,TRBJ2-7,-,TGCGCCAGCAGCGTCCGGGCCTTGGACTACCTCCGGAACGAGCAGTACTTC,CASSVRALDYLRNEQYF
TRBV27,-,TRBJ1-4,-,TGTGCCAGCAGTTCCTGGGGCGGGGGAGGCGAAAAACTGTTTTTT,CASSSWGGGGEKLFF
TRBV19,-,TRBJ1-1,-,TGTGCCAGTAGCCCGAAGAACACTGAAGCTTTCTTT,CASSPKNTEAFF
TRBV5-1,-,TRBJ2-7,TRBD1,TGCGCCAGCAGCTACCGTTTACAGGGGAACTACGAGCAGTACTTC,CASSYRLQGNYEQYF
TRBV6-1,once,TRBJ1-5,-,TGTGCCAGCAGCGAGCAGGGGCGATATCAGCCCCAGCATTTT,CASSEQGRYQPQHF
TRBV14,-,TRBJ2-7,-,TGTGCCAGCAGCCACCTTACAGGGCTTTACGAGCAGTACTTC,CASSHLTGLYEQYF
TRBV30,-,TRBJ1-1,-,TGTGCCTGGAGCCCCCAGGGCCGGTCTGAAGCTTTCTTT,CAWSPQGRSEAFF